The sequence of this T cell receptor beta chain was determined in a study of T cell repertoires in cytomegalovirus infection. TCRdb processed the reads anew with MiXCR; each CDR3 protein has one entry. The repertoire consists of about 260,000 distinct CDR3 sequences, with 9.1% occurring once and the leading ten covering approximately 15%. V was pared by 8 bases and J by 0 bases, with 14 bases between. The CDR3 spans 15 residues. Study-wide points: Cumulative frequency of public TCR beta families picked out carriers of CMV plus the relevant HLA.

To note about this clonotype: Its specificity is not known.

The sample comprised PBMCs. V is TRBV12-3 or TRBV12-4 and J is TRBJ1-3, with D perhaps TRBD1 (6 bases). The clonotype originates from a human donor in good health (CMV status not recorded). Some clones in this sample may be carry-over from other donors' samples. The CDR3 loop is CASGGGPSSGNTIYF. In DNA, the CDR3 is TGTGCCAGCGGAGGGGGGCCAAGCTCTGGAAACACCATATATTTT.